The 10 T cell receptor beta chains listed next were all sequenced from one sample in a study of Ad26.COV2.S vaccination and SARS-CoV-2 variants. Clones were sequenced by immunoSEQ multiplex PCR, and TCRdb holds only the in-frame ones, with some missing. This sample has about 450,000 clones; roughly nine tenths occur once, and the top ten carry about 2.4%. As for treatment: roughly 19 received Ad26.COV2.S at low or high dose, single or two shots; roughly five received placebo; per-sample allocation not given. Specimen acquisition occurred on day 63 following the initial vaccine or placebo injection. This material consisted of peripheral blood, taken in a trial of Ad26.COV2.S vaccine versus placebo. These receptors originate from a person between 18 and 60 years old who received the Ad26.COV2.S COVID-19 vaccine or a placebo.

The chain carries TRBV11-2 and TRBJ1-1, with no clear D. Between the trimmed V and J ends, which lost 3 bases and 4 bases, there was a span of 6 bases. This CDR3 has 12 residues. The germline V gene has CDR1 SGHAT and CDR2 FQNNGV. The CDR3 reads CASSFVGTEAFF. In DNA, the CDR3 is TGTGCCAGCAGCTTCGTGGGCACTGAAGCTTTCTTT.

The chain has TRBV2 and TRBJ2-7; TRBD1 matches 7 bases. Germline V gene sequence: CDR1 SNHLY, CDR2 FYNNEI. Trimming removed 6 bases from V and 0 bases from J; junction bases left unmatched: 5. CDR3 length: 14 residues. CDR3 in amino acids: CASSVTGPSYEQYF. CDR3 nucleotides: TGTGCCAGCAGCGTGACAGGGCCCTCCTACGAGCAGTACTTC.

This clone was recorded a few times. The V call is TRBV29-1, the J call TRBJ1-1, with 7 bases that match TRBD1. Germline-derived CDR1 and CDR2 are SQVTM and ANQGSEA. The length of the CDR3 is 12 residues. J was trimmed by 5 bases and V by 4 bases; bases with no gene match: 4. The CDR3 loop is CSVGQGRTEAFF. The CDR3 bases are TGCAGCGTTGGACAGGGAAGAACTGAAGCTTTCTTT.

This sequence joins TRBV29-1 and TRBJ1-3, with D uncertain. Germline values: CDR1 SQVTM, CDR2 ANQGSEA. The CDR3 is made up of 13 amino acids. Trimming removed 4 bases from V and 2 bases from J, with 9 bases in between. In nucleotides, the CDR3 is TGCAGCGTTGGAAGAGGGACTGGAAACACCATATATTTT. Encoded protein: CSVGRGTGNTIYF.

The genes are TRBV7-9 and TRBJ2-3; 7 nucleotides agree with TRBD2. The trim removed 2 bases at V and 1 base at J, leaving 6 bases unmatched. Germline lookup yields CDR1 SEHNR and CDR2 FQNEAQ (reference sequence). This CDR3 is 16 amino acids long. The CDR3 is CASSLPSGHGTDTQYF. The CDR3 DNA reads TGTGCCAGCAGCTTACCTAGCGGCCACGGCACAGATACGCAGTATTTT.

V usage is TRBV7-2 and J usage is TRBJ2-3; a possible D gene is TRBD2 (6 bases). CDR1 and CDR2 from the germline V gene are SGHTA and FQGNSA. The CDR3 has 16 residues. With 1 base removed from V and 2 bases from J, the gap between germline ends came to 13 bases. CDR3 in amino acids: CASSLGSTRATDTQYF. CDR3 nucleotide sequence: TGTGCCAGCAGCTTAGGGTCGACTAGGGCCACAGATACGCAGTATTTT.

This chain uses TRBV29-1 with TRBJ1-1; possibly TRBD1 for D (5 bases). V dropped 7 bases and J dropped 4 bases, with 19 bases sitting between them. Germline V gene sequence: CDR1 SQVTM, CDR2 ANQGSEA. The CDR3 is 14 amino acids. CDR3: CSALRQNAGTEAFF. CDR3 DNA sequence: TGCAGCGCGTTGAGACAGAACGCGGGCACTGAAGCTTTCTTT. Based on the CDR3 plus reference TRBV29-1 and TRBJ1-1, the full variable domain is SAVISQKPSRDICQRGTSLTIQCQVDSQVTMMFWYRQQPGQSLTLIATANQGSEATYESGFVIDKFPISRPNLTFSTLTVSNMSPEDSSIYLCSALRQNAGTEAFFGQGTRLTVV.

The genes are TRBV7-3 and TRBJ2-4, with a possible D match to TRBD2 (6 bases). V was cut by 0 bases and J by 7 bases, with 16 bases left in between. Germline CDR1 is SGHTA and CDR2 is FQGTGA. CDR3 length: 16 residues. The CDR3 here is CASSLTSGPPGNIQYF. The CDR3 region has the DNA TGTGCCAGCAGCTTAACTAGCGGCCCCCCTGGGAACATTCAGTACTTC.

The chain joins TRBV6-2 or TRBV6-3 to TRBJ1-5; 9 nucleotides match TRBD1. This CDR3 is 17 amino acids long. Germline V gene sequence: CDR1 MNHEY, CDR2 SVGEGT. V shed 0 bases and J 2 bases; nucleotides not matched to a gene: 5. The CDR3 DNA is TGTGCCAGCAGTTACTCGGGACAGGGTTTCGGCAATCAGCCCCAGCATTTT. Translation gives CASSYSGQGFGNQPQHF.

The chain uses TRBV11-3 and TRBJ2-2; D uncertain. With 5 bases removed from V and 7 bases from J, the gap between germline ends came to 8 bases. The CDR3 consists of 12 residues. Germline V CDR1 and CDR2: SGHNT, YENEEA. The CDR3: CASSKGIGELFF. CDR3 sequence (DNA): TGTGCCAGCAGCAAAGGGATCGGGGAGCTGTTTTTT.